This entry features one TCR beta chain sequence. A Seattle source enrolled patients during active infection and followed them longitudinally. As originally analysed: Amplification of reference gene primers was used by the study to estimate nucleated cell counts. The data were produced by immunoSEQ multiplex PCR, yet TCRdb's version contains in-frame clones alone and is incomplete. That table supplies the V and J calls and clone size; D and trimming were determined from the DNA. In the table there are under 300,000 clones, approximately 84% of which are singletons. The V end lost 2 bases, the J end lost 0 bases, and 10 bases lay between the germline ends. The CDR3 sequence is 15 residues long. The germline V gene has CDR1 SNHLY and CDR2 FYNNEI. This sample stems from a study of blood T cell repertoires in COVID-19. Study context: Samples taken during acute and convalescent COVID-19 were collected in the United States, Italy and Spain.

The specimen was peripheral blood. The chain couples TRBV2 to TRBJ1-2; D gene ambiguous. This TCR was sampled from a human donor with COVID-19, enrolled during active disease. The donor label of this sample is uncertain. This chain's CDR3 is CASSERRFPNYGYTF. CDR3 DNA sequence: TGTGCCAGCAGTGAACGGCGGTTCCCTAACTATGGCTACACCTTC.